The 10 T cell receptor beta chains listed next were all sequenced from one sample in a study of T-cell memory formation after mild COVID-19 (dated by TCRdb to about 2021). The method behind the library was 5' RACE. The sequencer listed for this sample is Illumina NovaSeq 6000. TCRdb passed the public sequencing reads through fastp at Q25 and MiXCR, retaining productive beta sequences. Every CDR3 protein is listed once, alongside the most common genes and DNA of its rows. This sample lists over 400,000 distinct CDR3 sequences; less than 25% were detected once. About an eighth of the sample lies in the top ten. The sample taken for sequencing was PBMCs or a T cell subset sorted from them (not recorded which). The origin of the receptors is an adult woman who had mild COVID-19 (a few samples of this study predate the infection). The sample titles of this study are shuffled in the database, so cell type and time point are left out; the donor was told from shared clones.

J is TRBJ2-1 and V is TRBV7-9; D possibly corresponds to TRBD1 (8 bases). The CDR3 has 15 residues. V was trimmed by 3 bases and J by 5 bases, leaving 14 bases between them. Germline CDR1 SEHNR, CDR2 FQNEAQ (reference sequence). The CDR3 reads CASSFGTGGDNEQFF. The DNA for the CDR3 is TGTGCCAGCAGCTTTGGCACAGGGGGGGACAATGAGCAGTTCTTC.

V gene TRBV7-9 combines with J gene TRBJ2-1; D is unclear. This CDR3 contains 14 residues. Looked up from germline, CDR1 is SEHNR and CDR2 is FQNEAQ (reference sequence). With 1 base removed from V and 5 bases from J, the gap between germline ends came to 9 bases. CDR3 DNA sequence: TGTGCCAGCAGCTTAGGTCACAGTAACAATGAGCAGTTCTTC. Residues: CASSLGHSNNEQFF.

In DNA, the CDR3 is TGTGCCAGCAGCACCCTTACCCCAGGGGGCACCTCCTACGAGCAGTACTTC. It encodes CASSTLTPGGTSYEQYF. This rearrangement joins TRBV27 to TRBJ2-7, with 8 bases aligning to TRBD1. V lost 6 bases to trimming and J lost 0 bases; unmatched junction nucleotides: 13. Germline V gene sequence: CDR1 MNHEY, CDR2 SMNVEV (reference sequence). The CDR3 covers 17 residues.

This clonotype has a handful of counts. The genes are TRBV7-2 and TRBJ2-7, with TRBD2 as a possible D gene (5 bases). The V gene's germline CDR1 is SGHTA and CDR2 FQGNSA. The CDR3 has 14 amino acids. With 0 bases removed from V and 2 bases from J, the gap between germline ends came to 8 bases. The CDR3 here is CASSLAEGPYEQYF. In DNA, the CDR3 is TGTGCCAGCAGCTTAGCCGAGGGTCCCTACGAGCAGTACTTC.

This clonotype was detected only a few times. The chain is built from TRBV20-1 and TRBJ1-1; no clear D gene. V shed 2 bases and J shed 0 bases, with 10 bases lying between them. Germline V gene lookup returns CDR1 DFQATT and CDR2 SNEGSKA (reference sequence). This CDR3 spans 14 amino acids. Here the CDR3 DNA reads TGCAGTGCTAGACTTAACAGCATGAACACTGAAGCTTTCTTT. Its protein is CSARLNSMNTEAFF.

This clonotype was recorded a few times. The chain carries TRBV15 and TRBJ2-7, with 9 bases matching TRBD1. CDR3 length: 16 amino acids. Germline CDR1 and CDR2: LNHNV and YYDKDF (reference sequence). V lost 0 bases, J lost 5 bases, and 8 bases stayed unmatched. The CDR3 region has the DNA TGTGCCACCAGCAGAGACAAGGGACAGGGCCGGAACGAGCAGTACTTC. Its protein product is CATSRDKGQGRNEQYF.

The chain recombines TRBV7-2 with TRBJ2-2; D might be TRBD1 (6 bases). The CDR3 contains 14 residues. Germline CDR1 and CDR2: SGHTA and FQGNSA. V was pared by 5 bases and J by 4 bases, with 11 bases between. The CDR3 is CASSLRGFTGELFF. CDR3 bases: TGTGCCAGCAGCCTAAGGGGGTTCACCGGGGAGCTGTTTTTT.

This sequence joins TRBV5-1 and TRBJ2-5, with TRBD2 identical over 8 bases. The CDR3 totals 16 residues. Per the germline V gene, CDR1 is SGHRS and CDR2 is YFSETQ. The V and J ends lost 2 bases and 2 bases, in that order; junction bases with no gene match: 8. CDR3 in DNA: TGCGCCAGCAGCTTACCGGGGGGGCAGTGGCAAGAGACCCAGTACTTC. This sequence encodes CASSLPGGQWQETQYF.

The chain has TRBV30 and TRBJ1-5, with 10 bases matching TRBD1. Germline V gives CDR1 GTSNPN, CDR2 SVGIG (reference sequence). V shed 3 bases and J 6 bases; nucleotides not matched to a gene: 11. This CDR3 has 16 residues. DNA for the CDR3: TGTGCCTGGAGGATCCCCGGGACAGGGGTTGGTCAGCCCCAGCATTTT. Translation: CAWRIPGTGVGQPQHF.

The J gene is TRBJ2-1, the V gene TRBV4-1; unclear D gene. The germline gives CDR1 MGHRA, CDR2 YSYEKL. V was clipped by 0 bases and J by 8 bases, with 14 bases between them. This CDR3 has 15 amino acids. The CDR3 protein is CASSQEGVGPDEQFF. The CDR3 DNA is TGCGCCAGCAGCCAAGAAGGAGTAGGGCCCGATGAGCAGTTCTTC.